The next 14 T cell receptor beta chains were all read from a single sample in a study of breast tumors, draining lymph nodes, adjacent tissues. Axillary draining lymph nodes of breast cancer patients supplied the node samples. TCRdb fed the multiplex PCR reads into MiXCR, producing one record per CDR3 protein. This sample has about 200,000 distinct CDR3 sequences, with around 33% found just once. Sequencing input: axillary lymph node tissue. Receptor source: a female donor with breast cancer. Some clones in this sample may be carry-over from other donors' samples.

The chain recombines TRBV6-2 or TRBV6-3 with TRBJ2-1; 8 nucleotides line up with TRBD2. The CDR3 has 14 residues. Germline CDR1 and CDR2: MNHEY and SVGEGT. J was trimmed by 9 bases and V by 6 bases; bases with no gene match: 10. The DNA for the CDR3 is TGTGCCAGCAGCCCCTCCGGGACTAGAAGTGAGCAGTTCTTC. Translated, it gives CASSPSGTRSEQFF.

The sample holds a few counts of this clonotype. The chain carries TRBV5-6 and TRBJ1-1, with a tentative D call TRBD1 (6 bases). The germline V and J ends were trimmed by 2 bases and 5 bases, with 7 bases remaining between them. This CDR3 spans 12 amino acids. Germline V gives CDR1 SGHDT, CDR2 YYEEEE. CDR3 sequence (DNA): TGTGCCAGCAGCTTACAGGGTACTGAAGCTTTCTTT. Encoded protein: CASSLQGTEAFF. The variable domain in full, with the rest retrieved from reference TRBV5-6 and TRBJ1-1, is DAGVTQSPTHLIKTRGQQVTLRCSPKSGHDTVSWYQQALGQGPQFIFQYYEEEERQRGNFPDRFSGHQFPNYSSELNVNALLLGDSALYLCASSLQGTEAFFGQGTRLTVV.

This clonotype was observed a single time. The chain carries TRBV7-2 and TRBJ1-4; maybe TRBD1 (5 bases). Trimming left V 8 bases short and J 8 bases short, with 18 bases between. Germline values: CDR1 SGHTA, CDR2 FQGNSA. The CDR3 has 14 amino acids. The DNA of the CDR3 is TGTGCCAGCGGCTCTACGGGGCAGGGAGAAAAACTGTTTTTT. Protein product: CASGSTGQGEKLFF. Full variable domain (outside the CDR3, taken from reference TRBV7-2 and TRBJ1-4): GAGVSQSPSNKVTEKGKDVELRCDPISGHTALYWYRQSLGQGLEFLIYFQGNSAPDKSGLPSDRFSAERTGGSVSTLTIQRTQQEDSAVYLCASGSTGQGEKLFFGSGTQLSVL.

The chain employs TRBV10-2 and TRBJ2-7; no firm D call. The germline V gene has CDR1 WSHSY and CDR2 SAAADI. This CDR3 has 12 amino acids. V was clipped by 6 bases and J by 6 bases, with 12 bases between them. In nucleotides, the CDR3 is TGCGCCAGCAGGGAAGAACCGGGCGAGCAGTACTTC. Protein: CASREEPGEQYF.

This clonotype was seen repeatedly, ten times or more. The rearrangement links TRBV30 to TRBJ1-5; 12 bases are shared with TRBD1. The germline V gene has CDR1 GTSNPN and CDR2 SVGIG (reference sequence). The trim removed 1 base at V and 2 bases at J, leaving 9 bases unmatched. This CDR3 spans 18 amino acids. The DNA for the CDR3 is TGTGCCTGGAGTGAGTTGGGACAGGGGGCGGTTGGCAATCAGCCCCAGCATTTT. Its translation is CAWSELGQGAVGNQPQHF.

This clonotype was seen ten or more times. The rearrangement joins TRBV5-1 to TRBJ2-5; D may be TRBD2 (6 bases). With 4 bases removed from V and 7 bases from J, the gap between germline ends came to 17 bases. This CDR3 has 14 amino acids. CDR1 is SGHRS, CDR2 YFSETQ, per germline. The CDR3 DNA is TGCGCCAGCAGCCCCTTCGAGAAGGGAGGGACCCAGTACTTC. It encodes CASSPFEKGGTQYF.

This clonotype was counted many times. The chain links TRBV7-9 to TRBJ2-7; unclear D gene. This CDR3 region has 12 residues. The V end was cut by 5 bases, the J end by 6 bases, with 11 bases between. Germline values: CDR1 SEHNR, CDR2 FQNEAQ (reference sequence). The CDR3 DNA is TGTGCCAGCAGCCCGCTGGCGTCCGAGCAGTACTTC. Amino acid sequence: CASSPLASEQYF.

Comment on this clonotype: A junction boundary mismatches the germline segment, possibly from a read error. The gene calls are TRBV15 and TRBJ2-7, with D perhaps TRBD2 (6 bases). Germline values: CDR1 LNHNV, CDR2 YYDKDF (reference sequence). This CDR3 spans 17 amino acids. The CDR3 sequence: CATSRVLGTPVSYEQYF. CDR3 nucleotide sequence: TGTGCCACTAGCAGAGTCCTCGGGACTCCAGTCTCCTACGAGCAGTACTTC.

This clonotype was counted many times. The chain joins TRBV6-2 or TRBV6-3 to TRBJ1-5, with D unclear. Germline values: CDR1 MNHEY, CDR2 SVGEGT. The CDR3 covers 13 residues. V was pared by 6 bases and J by 5 bases, with 11 bases between. The CDR3 region has the DNA TGTGCCAGCAGGGACGGTTCGCATCAGCCCCAGCATTTT. It specifies CASRDGSHQPQHF.

Details on this clonotype: This may stem from a read error, because a much larger clone lies one nucleotide away. The chain combines TRBV20-1 with TRBJ2-5; 8 bases line up with TRBD1. CDR1 and CDR2 from the germline V gene are DFQATT and SNEGSKA (reference sequence). V shed 6 bases and J 7 bases; nucleotides not matched to a gene: 13. This CDR3 is 14 amino acids long. CDR3 nucleotide sequence: TGCAGTGCCATCTTACTGACAGGGGCAGCGACCCAGTACTTC. It encodes CSAILLTGAATQYF.

This clonotype was detected once. The junction and the germline gene differ at one end; a read error may be behind it. The chain has TRBV7-6 and TRBJ2-3; TRBD1 agrees at 10 bases. This CDR3 is built from 16 residues. Germline CDR1 and CDR2: SGHVS and FNYEAQ. The CDR3 loop is CASSSMGQGTSDTQYF. As DNA, the CDR3 is TGTGCCAGCAGCTCGATGGGACAGGGGACATCAGACACGCAGTATTTT. Drawing the rest from reference TRBV7-6 and TRBJ2-3, the complete variable domain is GAGVSQSPRYKVTKRGQDVALRCDPISGHVSLYWYRQALGQGPEFLTYFNYEAQQDKSGLPNDRFSAERPEGSISTLTIQRTEQRDSAMYRCASSSMGQGTSDTQYFGPGTRLTVL.

Of note for this clonotype: This may come from a read error, since a much larger clone is one base off. DNA of the CDR3: TGTGCCAGCAGGCCCGGGACAGGGGGTCATGAGCAGTTCTTC. Translated, it gives CASRPGTGGHEQFF. The chain couples TRBV12-3 or TRBV12-4 to TRBJ2-1, with 11 positions matching TRBD1. The CDR3 contains 14 residues. V lost 6 bases and J lost 8; bases outside the gene matches: 6.

This clonotype was seen at least ten times. The chain is built from TRBV7-2 and TRBJ2-3, with 9 nucleotides matching TRBD1. Germline V gene data show CDR1 as SGHTA and CDR2 as FQGNSA. The CDR3 length is 13 residues. V lost 4 bases and J lost 6; bases outside the gene matches: 2. This CDR3 reads CASSSGQGDTQYF. The CDR3 DNA follows: TGTGCCAGCAGCTCAGGACAGGGGGATACGCAGTATTTT.

The chain links TRBV4-2 to TRBJ1-3; D remains ambiguous. Trimming left V 1 base short and J 8 bases short, with 18 bases between. Germline V gene sequence: CDR1 LGHNA, CDR2 YNFKEQ. This CDR3 is 16 amino acids long. CDR3 in DNA: TGTGCCAGCAGCCAAGGGTCCTTGGTTAGTGGGGACACCATATATTTT. Amino acid sequence: CASSQGSLVSGDTIYF.